This TCR beta chain appears in the sequencing data of a study of cytomegalovirus exposure and HLA in healthy donors. Study-level results: There were some V segments, including TRBV6-2 and TRBV6-3, excluded as indistinguishable. In a later analysis, at a false discovery rate of 0.05, approximately 15,000 TCR beta sequences matched HLA alleles.

For this clone: Its antigen is as yet unknown.

The PCR was carried out with 60 Vbeta primers and 13 Jbeta primers. Data came from immunoSEQ multiplex PCR; TCRdb stores just in-frame clones and leaves some out. Of approximately 100,000 clones detected, almost 75% appear once; the ten largest clones hold 8.4%. The germline V gene has CDR1 MNHNY and CDR2 SVGAGI (reference sequence). This CDR3 region has 16 residues. Between the trimmed V and J ends, which lost 6 bases and 2 bases, there was a span of 19 bases. This clonotype originated in a man aged 40-49 years in good health and CMV-seronegative. V and J are TRBV6-6 and TRBJ2-5; D perhaps matches TRBD2 (6 bases). Sequenced material: PBMCs. The DNA for the CDR3 is TGTGCCAGCAGCATGGGAGGAGCGGGCCCACAAGAGACCCAGTACTTC. It encodes CASSMGGAGPQETQYF.